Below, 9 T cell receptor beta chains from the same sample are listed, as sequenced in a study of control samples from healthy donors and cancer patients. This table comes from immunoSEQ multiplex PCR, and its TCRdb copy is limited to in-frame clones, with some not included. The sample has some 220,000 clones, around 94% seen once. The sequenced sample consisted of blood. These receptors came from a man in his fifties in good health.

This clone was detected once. Here the CDR3 reads CASSVAGPSEGTQYF. CDR3 coding DNA: TGTGCCAGCAGCGTAGCCGGGCCCAGCGAGGGGACCCAGTACTTC. The chain carries TRBV9 and TRBJ2-5, with TRBD2 as a possible D gene (5 bases). Germline CDR1 and CDR2: SGDLS and YYNGEE. This CDR3 has 15 amino acids. Trimming took off 0 bases at V and 7 bases at J, with 16 bases between the two ends.

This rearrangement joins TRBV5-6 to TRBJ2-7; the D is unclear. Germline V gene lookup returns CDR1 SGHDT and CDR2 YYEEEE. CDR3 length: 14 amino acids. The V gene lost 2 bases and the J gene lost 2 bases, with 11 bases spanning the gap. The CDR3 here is CASSFSGRPYEQYV. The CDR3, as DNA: TGTGCCAGCAGCTTTTCTGGGCGGCCCTACGAGCAGTACGTC.

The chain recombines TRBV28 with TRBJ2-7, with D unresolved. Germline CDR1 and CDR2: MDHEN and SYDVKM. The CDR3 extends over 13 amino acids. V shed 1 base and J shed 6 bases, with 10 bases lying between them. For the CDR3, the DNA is TGTGCCAGCAGTTTATCACTCCCTGGCGAGCAGTACTTC. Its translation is CASSLSLPGEQYF.

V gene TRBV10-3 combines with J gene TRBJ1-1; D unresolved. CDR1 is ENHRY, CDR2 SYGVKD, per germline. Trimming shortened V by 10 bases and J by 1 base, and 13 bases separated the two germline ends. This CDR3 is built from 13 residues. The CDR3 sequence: CAKRTDPNTEAFF. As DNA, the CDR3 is TGTGCCAAGCGGACGGACCCGAACACTGAAGCTTTCTTT.

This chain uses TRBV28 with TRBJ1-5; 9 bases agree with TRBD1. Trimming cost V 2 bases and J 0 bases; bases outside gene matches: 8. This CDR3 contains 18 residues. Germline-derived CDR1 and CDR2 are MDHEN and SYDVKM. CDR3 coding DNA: TGTGCCAGCAGTTTAGGGGCTAGGACAGGGGTTAGCAATCAGCCCCAGCATTTT. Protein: CASSLGARTGVSNQPQHF.

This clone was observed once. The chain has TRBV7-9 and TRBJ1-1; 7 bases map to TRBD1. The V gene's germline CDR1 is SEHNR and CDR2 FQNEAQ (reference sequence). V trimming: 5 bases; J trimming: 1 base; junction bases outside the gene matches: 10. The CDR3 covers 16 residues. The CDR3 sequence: CASSARQGLSNTEAFF. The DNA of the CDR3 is TGTGCCAGCAGCGCTCGACAGGGCCTTTCGAACACTGAAGCTTTCTTT.

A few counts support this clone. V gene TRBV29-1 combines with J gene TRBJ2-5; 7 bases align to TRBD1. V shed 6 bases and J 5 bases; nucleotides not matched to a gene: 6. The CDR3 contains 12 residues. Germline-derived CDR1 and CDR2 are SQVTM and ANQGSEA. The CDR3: CSVGTAWETQYF. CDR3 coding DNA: TGCAGCGTCGGGACAGCCTGGGAGACCCAGTACTTC.

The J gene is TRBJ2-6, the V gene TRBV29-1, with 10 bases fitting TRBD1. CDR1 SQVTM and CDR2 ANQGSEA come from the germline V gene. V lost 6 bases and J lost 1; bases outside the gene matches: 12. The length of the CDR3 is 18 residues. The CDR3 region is CSVVPGTGVVSGANVLTF. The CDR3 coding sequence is TGCAGCGTCGTCCCCGGGACAGGGGTTGTGTCTGGGGCCAACGTCCTGACTTTC.

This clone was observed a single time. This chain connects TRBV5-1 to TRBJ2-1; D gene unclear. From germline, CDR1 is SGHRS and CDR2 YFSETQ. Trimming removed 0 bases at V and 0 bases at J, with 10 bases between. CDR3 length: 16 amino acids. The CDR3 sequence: CASSLGGMSSYNEQFF. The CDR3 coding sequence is TGCGCCAGCAGCTTGGGGGGAATGAGCTCCTACAATGAGCAGTTCTTC.